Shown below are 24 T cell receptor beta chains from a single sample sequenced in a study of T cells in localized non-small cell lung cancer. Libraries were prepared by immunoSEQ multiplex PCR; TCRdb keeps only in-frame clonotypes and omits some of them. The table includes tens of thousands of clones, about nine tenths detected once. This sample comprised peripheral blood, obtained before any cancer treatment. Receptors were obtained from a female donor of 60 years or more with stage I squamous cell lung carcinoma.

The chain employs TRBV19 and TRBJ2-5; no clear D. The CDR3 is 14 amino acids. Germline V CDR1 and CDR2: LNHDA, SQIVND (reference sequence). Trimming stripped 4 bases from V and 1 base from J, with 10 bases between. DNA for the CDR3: TGTGCCAGTAGTACTACCGGAAGCCAAGAGACCCAGTACTTC. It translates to CASSTTGSQETQYF.

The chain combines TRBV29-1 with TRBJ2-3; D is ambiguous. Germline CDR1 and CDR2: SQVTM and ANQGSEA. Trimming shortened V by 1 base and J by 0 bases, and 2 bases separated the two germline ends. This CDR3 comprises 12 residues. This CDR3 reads CSVEVSTDTQYF. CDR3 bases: TGCAGCGTTGAAGTAAGCACAGATACGCAGTATTTT.

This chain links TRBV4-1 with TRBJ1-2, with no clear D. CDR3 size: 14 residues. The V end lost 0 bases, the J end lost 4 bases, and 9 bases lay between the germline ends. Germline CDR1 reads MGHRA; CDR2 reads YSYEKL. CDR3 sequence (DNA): TGCGCCAGCAGCCAAGAAGGCGGGTTCTATGGCTACACCTTC. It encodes CASSQEGGFYGYTF.

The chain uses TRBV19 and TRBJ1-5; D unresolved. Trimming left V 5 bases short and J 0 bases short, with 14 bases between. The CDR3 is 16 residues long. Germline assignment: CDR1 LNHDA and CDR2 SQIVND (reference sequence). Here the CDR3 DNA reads TGTGCCAGTAGTGAAGGCAGCATCTATAGCAATCAGCCCCAGCATTTT. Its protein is CASSEGSIYSNQPQHF.

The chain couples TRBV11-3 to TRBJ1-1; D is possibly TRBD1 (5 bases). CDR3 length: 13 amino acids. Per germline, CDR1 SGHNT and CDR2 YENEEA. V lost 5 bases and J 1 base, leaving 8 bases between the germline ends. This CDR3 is CASSVGGNTEAFF. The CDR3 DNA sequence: TGTGCCAGCAGCGTCGGGGGGAACACTGAAGCTTTCTTT.

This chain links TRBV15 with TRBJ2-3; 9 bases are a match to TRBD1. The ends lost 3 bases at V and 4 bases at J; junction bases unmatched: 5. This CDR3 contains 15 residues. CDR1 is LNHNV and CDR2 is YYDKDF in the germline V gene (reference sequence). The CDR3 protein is CATSSDRGRPDTQYF. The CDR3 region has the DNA TGTGCCACCAGCAGCGACAGGGGGAGGCCAGATACGCAGTATTTT.

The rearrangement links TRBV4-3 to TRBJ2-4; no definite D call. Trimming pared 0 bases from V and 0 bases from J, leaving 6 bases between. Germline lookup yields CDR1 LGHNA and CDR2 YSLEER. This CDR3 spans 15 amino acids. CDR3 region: CASSQDTAAKNIQYF. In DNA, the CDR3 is TGCGCCAGCAGCCAAGATACAGCAGCCAAAAACATTCAGTACTTC.

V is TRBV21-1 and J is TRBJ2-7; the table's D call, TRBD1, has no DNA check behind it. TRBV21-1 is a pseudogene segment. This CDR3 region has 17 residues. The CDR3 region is CASSRGRSSESSYEQYF. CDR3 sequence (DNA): TGTGCCAGCAGCAGGGGCCGATCGTCAGAAAGCTCCTACGAGCAGTACTTC.

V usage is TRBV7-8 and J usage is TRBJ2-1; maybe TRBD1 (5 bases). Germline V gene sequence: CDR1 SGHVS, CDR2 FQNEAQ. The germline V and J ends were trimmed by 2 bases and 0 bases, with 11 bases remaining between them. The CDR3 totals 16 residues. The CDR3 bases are TGTGCCAGCAGCTTAAGGGGCAGCAGCTCCTACAATGAGCAGTTCTTC. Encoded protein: CASSLRGSSSYNEQFF.

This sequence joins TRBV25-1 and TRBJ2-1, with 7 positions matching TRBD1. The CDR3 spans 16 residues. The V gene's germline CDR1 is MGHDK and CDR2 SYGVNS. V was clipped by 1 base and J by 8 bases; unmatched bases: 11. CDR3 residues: CASSESPGQGVYEQFF. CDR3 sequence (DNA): TGTGCCAGCAGTGAATCCCCAGGGCAGGGGGTCTATGAGCAGTTCTTC.

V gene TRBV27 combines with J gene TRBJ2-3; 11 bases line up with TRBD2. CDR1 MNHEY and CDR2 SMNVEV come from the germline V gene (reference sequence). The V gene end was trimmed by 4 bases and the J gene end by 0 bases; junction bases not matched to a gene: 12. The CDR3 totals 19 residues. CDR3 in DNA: TGTGCCAGCAGTTCAACCACCCTAGGGACTAGCGGTAGCACAGATACGCAGTATTTT. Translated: CASSSTTLGTSGSTDTQYF.

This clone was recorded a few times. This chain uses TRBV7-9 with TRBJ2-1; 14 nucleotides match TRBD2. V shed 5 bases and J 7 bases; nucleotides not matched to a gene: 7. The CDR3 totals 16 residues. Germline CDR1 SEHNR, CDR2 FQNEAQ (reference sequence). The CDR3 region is CASSLWTSGRHNEQFF. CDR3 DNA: TGTGCCAGCAGCCTTTGGACTAGCGGGAGGCATAATGAGCAGTTCTTC.

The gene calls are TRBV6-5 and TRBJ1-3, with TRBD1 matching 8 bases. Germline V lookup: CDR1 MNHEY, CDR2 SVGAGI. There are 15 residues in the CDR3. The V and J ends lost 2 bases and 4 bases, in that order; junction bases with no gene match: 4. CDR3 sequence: CASSYVTGEGNTIYF. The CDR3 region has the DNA TGTGCCAGCAGTTACGTGACAGGGGAAGGAAACACCATATATTTT.

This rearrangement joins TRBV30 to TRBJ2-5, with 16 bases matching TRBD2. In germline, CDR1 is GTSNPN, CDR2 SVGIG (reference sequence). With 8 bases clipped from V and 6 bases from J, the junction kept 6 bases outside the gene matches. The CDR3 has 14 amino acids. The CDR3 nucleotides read TGTGCCCGGGGACTAGCGGGAGGGCAGAAGACCCAGTACTTC. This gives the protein CARGLAGGQKTQYF.

CDR3: CASSLEGNGANVLTF. In nucleotides, the CDR3 is TGTGCCAGCAGCTTAGAAGGTAACGGGGCCAACGTCCTGACTTTC. The chain is built from TRBV7-9 and TRBJ2-6; D remains unclear. CDR1 and CDR2 (germline): SEHNR, FQNEAQ (reference sequence). Between the trimmed V and J ends, which lost 1 base and 4 bases, there was a span of 8 bases. This CDR3 contains 15 residues.

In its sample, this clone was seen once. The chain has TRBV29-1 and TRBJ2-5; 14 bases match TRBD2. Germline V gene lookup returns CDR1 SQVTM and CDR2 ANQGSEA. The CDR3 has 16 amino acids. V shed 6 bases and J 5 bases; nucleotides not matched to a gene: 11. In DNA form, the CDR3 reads TGCAGCGTAACGGGACTAGCGGGAGTTCCGGGGGAGACCCAGTACTTC. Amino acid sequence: CSVTGLAGVPGETQYF.

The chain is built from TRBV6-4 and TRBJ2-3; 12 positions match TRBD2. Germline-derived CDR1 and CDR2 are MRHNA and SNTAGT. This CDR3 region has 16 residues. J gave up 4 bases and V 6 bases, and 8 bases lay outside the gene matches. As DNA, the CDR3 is TGTGCCAGCAGCCCGGTGGGACTAGCGGGTTCAGATACGCAGTATTTT. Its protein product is CASSPVGLAGSDTQYF.

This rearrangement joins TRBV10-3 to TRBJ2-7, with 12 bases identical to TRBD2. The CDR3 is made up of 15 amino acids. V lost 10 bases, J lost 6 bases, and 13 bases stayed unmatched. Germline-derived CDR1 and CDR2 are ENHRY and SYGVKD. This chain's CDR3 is CATDTSGRLISEQYF. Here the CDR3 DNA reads TGTGCCACCGATACTAGCGGGAGGTTAATCTCCGAGCAGTACTTC.

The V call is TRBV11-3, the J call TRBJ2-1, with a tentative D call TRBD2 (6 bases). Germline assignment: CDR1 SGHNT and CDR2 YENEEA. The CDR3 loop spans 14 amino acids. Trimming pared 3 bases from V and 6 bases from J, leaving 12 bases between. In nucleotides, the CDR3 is TGTGCCAGCAGCTTCGCGGGGCCGTCCAATGAGCAGTTCTTC. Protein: CASSFAGPSNEQFF.

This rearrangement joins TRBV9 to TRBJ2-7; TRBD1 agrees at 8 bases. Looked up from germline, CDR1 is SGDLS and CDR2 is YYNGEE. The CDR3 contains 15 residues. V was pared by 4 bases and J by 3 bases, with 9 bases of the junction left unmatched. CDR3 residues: CASSTGQGNIYEQYF. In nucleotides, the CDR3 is TGTGCCAGCAGCACCGGACAGGGTAATATCTACGAGCAGTACTTC. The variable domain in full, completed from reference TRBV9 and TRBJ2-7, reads DSGVTQTPKHLITATGQRVTLRCSPRSGDLSVYWYQQSLDQGLQFLIQYYNGEERAKGNILERFSAQQFPDLHSELNLSSLELGDSALYFCASSTGQGNIYEQYFGPGTRLTVT.

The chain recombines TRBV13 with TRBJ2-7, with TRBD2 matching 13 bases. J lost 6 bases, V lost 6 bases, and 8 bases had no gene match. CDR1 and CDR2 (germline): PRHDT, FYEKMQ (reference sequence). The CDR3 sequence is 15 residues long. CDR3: CASRGLAGVSGEQYF. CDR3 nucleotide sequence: TGTGCCAGCAGAGGACTAGCGGGAGTATCGGGCGAGCAGTACTTC.

The CDR3 DNA reads as TGTGCCAGCAGCCTCAGGGGGCAGGGCCTTTACGAGCAGTACTTC. It specifies CASSLRGQGLYEQYF. The chain combines TRBV7-3 with TRBJ2-7; TRBD1 matches 8 bases. Germline V gene data show CDR1 as SGHTA and CDR2 as FQGTGA. V lost 5 bases and J lost 4; bases outside the gene matches: 10. The CDR3 contains 15 residues.

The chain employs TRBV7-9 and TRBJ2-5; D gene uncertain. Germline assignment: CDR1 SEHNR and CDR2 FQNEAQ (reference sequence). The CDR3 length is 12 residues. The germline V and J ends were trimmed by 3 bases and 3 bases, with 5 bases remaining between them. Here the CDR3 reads CASSFSEETQYF. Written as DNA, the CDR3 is TGTGCCAGCAGCTTTTCGGAAGAGACCCAGTACTTC.

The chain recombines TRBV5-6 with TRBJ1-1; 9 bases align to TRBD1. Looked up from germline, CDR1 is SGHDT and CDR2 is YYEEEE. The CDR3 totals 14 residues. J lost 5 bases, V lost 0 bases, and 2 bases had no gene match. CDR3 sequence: CASSLGQGGTEAFF. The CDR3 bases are TGTGCCAGCAGCTTGGGACAGGGGGGAACTGAAGCTTTCTTT.